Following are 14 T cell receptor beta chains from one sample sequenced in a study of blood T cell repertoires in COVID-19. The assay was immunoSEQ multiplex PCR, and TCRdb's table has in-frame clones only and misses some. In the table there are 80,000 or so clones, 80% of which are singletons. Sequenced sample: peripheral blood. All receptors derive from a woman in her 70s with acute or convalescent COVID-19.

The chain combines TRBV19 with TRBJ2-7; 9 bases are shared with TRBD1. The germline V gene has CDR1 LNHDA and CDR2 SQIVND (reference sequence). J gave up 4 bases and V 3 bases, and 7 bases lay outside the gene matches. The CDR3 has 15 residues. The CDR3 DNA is TGTGCCAGTAGTATTCTCCCGGGACAGGGTTACGAGCAGTACTTC. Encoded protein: CASSILPGQGYEQYF.

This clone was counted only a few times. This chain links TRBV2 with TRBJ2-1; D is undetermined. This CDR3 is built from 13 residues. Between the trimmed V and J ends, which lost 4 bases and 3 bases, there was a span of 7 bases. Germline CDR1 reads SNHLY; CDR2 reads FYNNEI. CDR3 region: CASSGSSYNEQFF. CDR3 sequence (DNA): TGTGCCAGCAGTGGGAGTAGCTACAATGAGCAGTTCTTC.

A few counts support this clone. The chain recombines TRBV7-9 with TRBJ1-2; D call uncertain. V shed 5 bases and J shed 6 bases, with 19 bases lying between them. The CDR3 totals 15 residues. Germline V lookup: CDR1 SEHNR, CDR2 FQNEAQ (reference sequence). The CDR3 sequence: CASSPGSRRLNGYTF. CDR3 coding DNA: TGTGCCAGCAGCCCCGGTTCCAGGAGGCTAAATGGCTACACCTTC.

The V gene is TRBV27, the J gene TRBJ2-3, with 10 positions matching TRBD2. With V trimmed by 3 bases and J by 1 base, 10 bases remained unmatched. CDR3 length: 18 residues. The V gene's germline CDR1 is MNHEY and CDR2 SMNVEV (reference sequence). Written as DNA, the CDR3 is TGTGCCAGCAGTTTTCGTCTAGCGGGGGCCCTACGCACAGATACGCAGTATTTT. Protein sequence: CASSFRLAGALRTDTQYF.

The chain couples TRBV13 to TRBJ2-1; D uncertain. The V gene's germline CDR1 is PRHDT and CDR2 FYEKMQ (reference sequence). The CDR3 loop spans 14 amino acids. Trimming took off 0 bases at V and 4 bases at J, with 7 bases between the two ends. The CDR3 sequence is CASSLGEAYNEQFF. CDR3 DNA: TGTGCCAGCAGCTTAGGTGAAGCTTACAATGAGCAGTTCTTC. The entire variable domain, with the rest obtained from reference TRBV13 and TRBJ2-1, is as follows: AAGVIQSPRHLIKEKRETATLKCYPIPRHDTVYWYQQGPGQDPQFLISFYEKMQSDKGSIPDRFSAQQFSDYHSELNMSSLELGDSALYFCASSLGEAYNEQFFGPGTRLTVL.

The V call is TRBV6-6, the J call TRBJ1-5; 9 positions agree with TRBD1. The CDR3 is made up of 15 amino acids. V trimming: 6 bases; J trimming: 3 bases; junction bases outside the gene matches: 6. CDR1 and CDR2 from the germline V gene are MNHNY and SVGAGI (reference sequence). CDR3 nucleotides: TGTGCCAGCAGGGAAACAGGGGGCCCCAATCAGCCCCAGCATTTT. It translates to CASRETGGPNQPQHF.

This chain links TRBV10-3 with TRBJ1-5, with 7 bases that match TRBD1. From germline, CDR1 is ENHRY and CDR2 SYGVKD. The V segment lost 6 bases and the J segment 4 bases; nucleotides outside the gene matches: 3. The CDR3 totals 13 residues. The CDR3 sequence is CAIRTDRNQPQHF. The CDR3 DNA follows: TGTGCCATCAGGACGGACAGGAATCAGCCCCAGCATTTT.

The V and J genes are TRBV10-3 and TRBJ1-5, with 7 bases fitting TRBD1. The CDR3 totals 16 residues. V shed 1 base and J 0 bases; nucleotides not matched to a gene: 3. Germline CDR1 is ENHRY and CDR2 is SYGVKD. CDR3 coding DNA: TGTGCCATCAGTGAGTTCGGGACAGATAGCAATCAGCCCCAGCATTTT. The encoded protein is CAISEFGTDSNQPQHF.

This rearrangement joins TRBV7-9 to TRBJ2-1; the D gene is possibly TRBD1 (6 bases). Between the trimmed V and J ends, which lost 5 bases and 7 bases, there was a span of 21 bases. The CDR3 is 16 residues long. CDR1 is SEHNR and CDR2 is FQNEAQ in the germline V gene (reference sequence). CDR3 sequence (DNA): TGTGCCAGCAGCCCCCCCTGGGGGACAAACCGGAATGAGCAGTTCTTC. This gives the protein CASSPPWGTNRNEQFF. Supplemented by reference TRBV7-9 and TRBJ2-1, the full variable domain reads DTGVSQNPRHKITKRGQNVTFRCDPISEHNRLYWYRQTLGQGPEFLTYFQNEAQLEKSRLLSDRFSAERPKGSFSTLEIQRTEQGDSAMYLCASSPPWGTNRNEQFFGPGTRLTVL.

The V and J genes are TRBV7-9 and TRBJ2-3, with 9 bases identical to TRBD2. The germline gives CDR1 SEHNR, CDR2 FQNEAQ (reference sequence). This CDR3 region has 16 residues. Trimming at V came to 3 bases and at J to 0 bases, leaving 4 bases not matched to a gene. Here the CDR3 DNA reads TGTGCCAGCAGCTTTTGGACTAGCGTTAGCACAGATACGCAGTATTTT. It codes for CASSFWTSVSTDTQYF.

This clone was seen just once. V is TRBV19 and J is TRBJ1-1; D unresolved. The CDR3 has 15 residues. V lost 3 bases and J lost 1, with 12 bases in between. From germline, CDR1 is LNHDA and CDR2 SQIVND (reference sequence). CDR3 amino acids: CASSIYGRGNTEAFF. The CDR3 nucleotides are TGTGCCAGTAGTATTTATGGACGGGGGAACACTGAAGCTTTCTTT.

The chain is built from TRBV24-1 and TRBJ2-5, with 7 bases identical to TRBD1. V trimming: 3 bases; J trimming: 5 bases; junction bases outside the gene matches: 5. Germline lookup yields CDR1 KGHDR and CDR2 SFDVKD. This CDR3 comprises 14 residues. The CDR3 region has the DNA TGTGCCACCAGTGATAGGGGGCTGGGGGAGACCCAGTACTTC. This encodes CATSDRGLGETQYF.

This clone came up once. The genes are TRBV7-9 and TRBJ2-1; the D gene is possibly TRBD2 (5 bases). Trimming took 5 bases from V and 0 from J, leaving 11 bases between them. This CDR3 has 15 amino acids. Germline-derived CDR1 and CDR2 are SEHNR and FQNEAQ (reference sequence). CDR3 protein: CASSPPGGSYNEQFF. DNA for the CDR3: TGTGCCAGCAGCCCGCCTGGAGGCTCCTACAATGAGCAGTTCTTC.

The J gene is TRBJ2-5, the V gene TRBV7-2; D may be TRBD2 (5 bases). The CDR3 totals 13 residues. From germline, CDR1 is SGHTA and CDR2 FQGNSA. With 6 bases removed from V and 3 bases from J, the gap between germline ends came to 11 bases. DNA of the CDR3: TGTGCCAGCAGTCGCGGACTGGAAGAGACCCAGTACTTC. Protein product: CASSRGLEETQYF.